Below, 8 T cell receptor beta chains from the same sample are listed, as sequenced in a study of CD8+CD57+ T cells in acquired aplastic anemia. Genomic DNA templated the TCR beta VDJ and CDR3 profiling. TCRdb passed the reads through MiXCR, listing each CDR3 protein once. The sample yields hundreds of thousands of distinct CDR3 sequences, just under 70% seen once. The source material was sorted CD4+, CD8+, or CD8+CD57+ T cells (not recorded which) from PBMCs. The receptors originated from a human donor in good health, serving as a control.

The chain employs TRBV15 and TRBJ2-7; D is possibly TRBD1 or TRBD2 (5 bases each). Germline loops: CDR1 LNHNV, CDR2 YYDKDF (reference sequence). Trimming removed 4 bases from V and 1 base from J, with 14 bases in between. This CDR3 comprises 15 residues. DNA of the CDR3: TGTGCCACCAGCACCACCGGGACCGAATCCTACGAGCAGTACTTC. Translated, it gives CATSTTGTESYEQYF. The complete variable domain, with remaining parts taken from reference TRBV15 and TRBJ2-7, reads DAMVIQNPRYQVTQFGKPVTLSCSQTLNHNVMYWYQQKSSQAPKLLFHYYDKDFNNEADTPDNFQSRRPNTSFCFLDIRSPGLGDTAMYLCATSTTGTESYEQYFGPGTRLTVT.

The rearrangement joins TRBV9 to TRBJ2-7; 9 bases agree with TRBD1. Germline CDR1 SGDLS, CDR2 YYNGEE. Germline trimming cut 4 bases from V and 2 bases from J; bases unmatched to any gene: 7. CDR3 size: 15 residues. CDR3: CASSPTGTGTYEQYF. CDR3 nucleotide sequence: TGTGCCAGCAGCCCGACCGGGACAGGGACCTACGAGCAGTACTTC.

V is TRBV9 and J is TRBJ2-7; 9 positions match TRBD2. The CDR3 length is 16 residues. The V gene end was trimmed by 0 bases and the J gene end by 2 bases; junction bases not matched to a gene: 6. Germline CDR1 and CDR2: SGDLS and YYNGEE. CDR3 DNA sequence: TGTGCCAGCAGCGTAGCTGGGTCTAGCGGGACCTACGAGCAGTACTTC. This gives the protein CASSVAGSSGTYEQYF.

Of note for this clonotype: Here the CDR3 omits its conserved ending phenylalanine or tryptophan, so a read error is the likely source. The DNA is omitted, as the CDR3 cannot be located on it reliably, and the CDR3 follows TCRdb's listing. The chain employs TRBV7-6 and TRBJ2-5; the table's D call, TRBD1, was not checked against the DNA. Germline lookup yields CDR1 SGHVS and CDR2 FNYEAQ. The CDR3 extends over 13 residues, inclusive of both ends. CDR3 protein: CASSLSKRGYGYT.

This clonotype was seen once. The chain couples TRBV7-9 to TRBJ2-7; perhaps TRBD1 as D (6 bases). This CDR3 region has 16 residues. CDR1 and CDR2 (germline): SEHNR, FQNEAQ (reference sequence). Trimming removed 2 bases at V and 9 bases at J, with 23 bases between. DNA of the CDR3: TGTGCCAGCAGCTTAAAGCCCCTCGGCCTTTACAGGGTGCAGTACTTC. It translates to CASSLKPLGLYRVQYF.

This clonotype was observed many times. CDR3 loop: CSALVGTDRYEQYF. CDR3 DNA: TGCAGTGCCCTGGTTGGGACAGATCGCTACGAGCAGTACTTC. V is TRBV20-1 and J is TRBJ2-7; 7 nucleotides agree with TRBD1. The germline gives CDR1 DFQATT, CDR2 SNEGSKA (reference sequence). This CDR3 comprises 14 residues. V was pared by 6 bases and J by 3 bases, with 11 bases of the junction left unmatched.

This chain uses TRBV29-1 with TRBJ1-1; D remains unclear. Per the germline V gene, CDR1 is SQVTM and CDR2 is ANQGSEA. This CDR3 has 14 residues. The CDR3 DNA sequence: TGCGGCAGTATTTTCGAAGTTGGGAACACTGAAGCTTTCTTT. Its protein product is CGSIFEVGNTEAFF. Complete variable domain (other parts from reference TRBV29-1 and TRBJ1-1): SAVISQKPSRDICQRGTSLTIQCQVDSQVTMMFWYRQQPGQSLTLIATANQGSEATYESGFVIDKFPISRPNLTFSTLTVSNMSPEDSSIYLCGSIFEVGNTEAFFGQGTRLTVV.

A remark on this clonotype: An end of the junction does not agree with germline; a read error may underlie this. The chain joins TRBV7-2 to TRBJ2-5, with D perhaps matching TRBD1 (5 bases). This CDR3 is built from 13 residues. Germline V lookup: CDR1 SGHTA, CDR2 FQGNSA. CDR3 bases: TGTGCCAGCAGCTTGAGCAGGGTCGCGACTCAGTATTTC. Protein: CASSLSRVATQYF.